This paragraph reports one T cell receptor (beta chain). Its specificity is unknown. This table comes from immunoSEQ multiplex PCR, and its TCRdb copy is limited to in-frame clones, with some not included. Of approximately 53,000 clones listed, 85% to 95% were seen once; the top ten hold 1.4%. The data originate from a study of cytomegalovirus exposure and HLA in healthy donors. Study-wide findings and caveats: According to a subsequent analysis, TCR clusters from the first cohort were inclined to appear together in the 120 validation repertoires.

The CDR3 sequence is 12 residues long. With 4 bases removed from V and 2 bases from J, the gap between germline ends came to 6 bases. Germline assignment: CDR1 SNHLY and CDR2 FYNNEI. The sequencing input was PBMCs. This sequence joins TRBV2 and TRBJ2-7; no clear D gene. This receptor was identified in a man younger than 35 in good health and CMV-seronegative. This chain's CDR3 is CASSGRTYEQYF. DNA of the CDR3: TGTGCCAGCAGTGGGCGGACCTACGAGCAGTACTTC.